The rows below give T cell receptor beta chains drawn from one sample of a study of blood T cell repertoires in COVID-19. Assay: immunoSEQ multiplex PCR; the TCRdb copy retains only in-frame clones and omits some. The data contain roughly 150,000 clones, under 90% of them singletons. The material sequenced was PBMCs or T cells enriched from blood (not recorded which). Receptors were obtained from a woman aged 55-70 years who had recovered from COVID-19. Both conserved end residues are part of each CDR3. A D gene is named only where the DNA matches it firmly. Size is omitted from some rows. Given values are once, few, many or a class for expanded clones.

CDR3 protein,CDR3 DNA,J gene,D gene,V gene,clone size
CASRDGTDNYGYTF,TGTGCCAGCAGAGATGGGACAGACAACTATGGCTACACCTTC,TRBJ1-2,TRBD1,TRBV2,-
CATTLGQSGNTIYF,TGTGCCACCACCTTGGGGCAGTCGGGAAACACCATATATTTT,TRBJ1-3,-,TRBV2,-
CASSPGTGRDEQFF,TGTGCCAGCAGTCCCGGGACAGGGAGAGATGAGCAGTTCTTC,TRBJ2-1,TRBD1,TRBV6-5,-
CASSRQGGAGETQYF,TGTGCCAGTAGCCGACAGGGGGGCGCTGGGGAGACCCAGTACTTC,TRBJ2-5,TRBD1,TRBV19,once
CASSSDRNYEQYF,TGTGCCAGCAGCTCCGACAGAAACTACGAGCAGTACTTC,TRBJ2-7,-,TRBV6-5,-
CATSRAGQPETQYF,TGTGCCACCAGCAGAGCCGGACAGCCAGAGACCCAGTACTTC,TRBJ2-5,-,TRBV15,-
CASSLDLREFNEQFF,TGTGCCAGCAGCTTAGATCTGAGGGAGTTCAATGAGCAGTTCTTC,TRBJ2-1,-,TRBV11-2,-
CASSTGQINYGYTF,TGTGCCAGTAGTACGGGACAGATTAACTATGGCTACACCTTC,TRBJ1-2,TRBD1,TRBV19,once
CAIRSGGTDTQYF,TGTGCCATCCGTAGCGGGGGCACAGATACGCAGTATTTT,TRBJ2-3,TRBD2,TRBV10-3,-
CAISRQGSRNTIYF,TGTGCCATCAGCCGACAGGGCTCTCGAAACACCATATATTTT,TRBJ1-3,TRBD1,TRBV10-3,-
CASSDYYEQYF,TGCGCCAGCAGTGATTACTACGAGCAGTACTTC,TRBJ2-7,-,TRBV10-2,-
CASSPPGSETQYF,TGTGCCAGCAGCCCCCCGGGGTCGGAGACCCAGTACTTC,TRBJ2-5,-,TRBV11-3,-
CASSPLTSGGPANTQYF,TGTGCCAGCAGCCCACTTACTAGCGGGGGGCCCGCTAATACGCAGTATTTT,TRBJ2-3,TRBD2,TRBV7-2,-
CASSKGAKLSNSPLHF,TGTGCCAGCAGCAAGGGGGCAAAGTTAAGTAATTCACCCCTCCACTTT,TRBJ1-6,-,TRBV21-1,-
CASSFGAPSGNTIYF,TGCGCCAGCAGCTTTGGGGCCCCCTCTGGAAACACCATATATTTT,TRBJ1-3,-,TRBV5-1,-
CALKMGGINYGYTF,TGTGCCCTCAAGATGGGGGGAATTAACTATGGCTACACCTTC,TRBJ1-2,-,TRBV6-5,-
CASSFSGLSNSPLHF,TGTGCCAGCAGTTTTTCCGGACTCAGCAATTCACCCCTCCACTTT,TRBJ1-6,-,TRBV28,-
CASSPAGVGQPQHF,TGTGCCAGCAGCCCAGCGGGGGTAGGTCAGCCCCAGCATTTT,TRBJ1-5,-,TRBV2,-
CASSLTSTGELFF,TGTGCCAGCAGCCTGACTAGCACCGGGGAGCTGTTTTTT,TRBJ2-2,-,TRBV12-3/TRBV12-4,-
CASSFKTGSGEQYF,TGCGCCAGCAGCTTTAAGACAGGGAGTGGCGAGCAGTACTTC,TRBJ2-7,TRBD1,TRBV5-1,-
CASSEPGQGSSYEQYF,TGTGCCAGCAGCGAACCGGGACAGGGGTCCTCCTACGAGCAGTACTTC,TRBJ2-7,TRBD1,TRBV5-6,-
CSVTGDNQPQHF,TGCAGCGTCACAGGAGACAATCAGCCCCAGCATTTT,TRBJ1-5,-,TRBV29-1,-
CASSPGLAGGLRSQYF,TGCGCCAGCAGCCCTGGGCTAGCGGGGGGCCTTCGGTCCCAGTACTTC,TRBJ2-5,TRBD2,TRBV5-1,-
CASSLDSGGAYEQFF,TGTGCCAGCAGCTTGGACAGCGGGGGGGCATATGAGCAGTTCTTC,TRBJ2-1,TRBD2,TRBV5-5,few
CASSSVTNYGYTF,TGCGCCAGCTCCTCAGTAACTAACTATGGCTACACCTTC,TRBJ1-2,-,TRBV10-1,-
CASSQGASGGGETQYF,TGTGCCAGCTCCCAAGGGGCTAGCGGGGGTGGGGAGACCCAGTACTTC,TRBJ2-5,TRBD2,TRBV9,-
CASSRRTSGLAVTDTQYF,TGTGCCAGCAGCAGAAGGACTTCGGGACTAGCGGTAACAGATACGCAGTATTTT,TRBJ2-3,-,TRBV21-1,once
CASSLVQAAYNEQFF,TGTGCCAGCAGTTTAGTACAGGCAGCCTACAATGAGCAGTTCTTC,TRBJ2-1,-,TRBV28,-